This is a list of T cell receptor beta chains from one sample in a study of siplizumab effects on memory and regulatory T cells. Some clones are missing from TCRdb's copy, which holds only in-frame ones; the method was immunoSEQ multiplex PCR. The sample gives about 80,000 clones, just under 95% of which show up once; less than 20% is in the top ten. The sample was CD8+ T cells sorted from blood. These receptors all come from a human donor in good health. The conserved cysteine and the conserved F or W are not part of the CDR3 here.

V gene,J gene,CDR3 protein
TRBV7-7,TRBJ2-1,ASSLGSGDEQF
TRBV19,TRBJ2-7,ASSQWTGYEQY
TRBV7-6,TRBJ1-1,ASSFDSSGTEAF
TRBV7-3,TRBJ2-7,ASSSGFRYEQY
TRBV9,TRBJ2-4,ASSVGPRGGVAKNIQY
TRBV6-5,TRBJ2-3,ASNGLPRLTDTQY
TRBV27,TRBJ2-3,ASSTSPGATDTQY
TRBV4-1,TRBJ2-6,ASSQEAPLPGANVLT
TRBV7-2,TRBJ2-7,ASSLSQSSYEQY
TRBV2,TRBJ2-7,ARQTGGNSYEQY
TRBV6-5,TRBJ1-5,ASSESGNQPQH
TRBV13,TRBJ2-7,ASRPGTALYEQY
TRBV6-5,TRBJ2-3,ASSYGGLPDTQY
TRBV6-5,TRBJ2-7,ASSYSVGLADFEQY
TRBV5-6,TRBJ2-1,ASSLEIQPTYNEQF
TRBV28,TRBJ2-6,ASSPTLGLAGGGANVLT
TRBV15,TRBJ1-6,ATSRNPSGVRSPLH
TRBV7-6,TRBJ1-5,ASSRDWDQPQH
TRBV19,TRBJ2-2,ASSFSLAGVNTGELF
TRBV14,TRBJ2-5,ASSQDLYHQGETQY
TRBV29-1,TRBJ2-2,SVEENAGELF
TRBV2,TRBJ2-1,ASSEGTSEYNEQF
TRBV28,TRBJ2-1,ASSLVKGKIGNEQF
TRBV10-1,TRBJ2-7,ARGLAGGP